This T cell receptor (beta chain) was documented in a study of cytomegalovirus exposure and HLA in healthy donors. The PCR contained 60 Vbeta and 13 Jbeta primers. Produced via immunoSEQ multiplex PCR; TCRdb's table is partial and in-frame only. The data hold some 200,000 clones, with approximately 80% observed a single time. The TCR comes from a woman aged 18-30 years in good health and CMV-seronegative. The sample consisted of PBMCs.

The CDR3 DNA reads TGTGCCAGTATTGACAGGGGGCTTTACAATCAGCCCCAGCATTTT. It yields the protein CASIDRGLYNQPQHF. The chain is built from TRBV19 and TRBJ1-5, with 10 bases that match TRBD1. This CDR3 is 15 amino acids long. Germline CDR1 and CDR2: LNHDA and SQIVND (reference sequence). Trimming at V came to 7 bases and at J to 3 bases, leaving 6 bases not matched to a gene. The full variable domain, completed using reference TRBV19 and TRBJ1-5, is DGGITQSPKYLFRKEGQNVTLSCEQNLNHDAMYWYRQDPGQGLRLIYYSQIVNDFQKGDIAEGYSVSREKKESFPLTVTSAQKNPTAFYLCASIDRGLYNQPQHFGDGTRLSIL.